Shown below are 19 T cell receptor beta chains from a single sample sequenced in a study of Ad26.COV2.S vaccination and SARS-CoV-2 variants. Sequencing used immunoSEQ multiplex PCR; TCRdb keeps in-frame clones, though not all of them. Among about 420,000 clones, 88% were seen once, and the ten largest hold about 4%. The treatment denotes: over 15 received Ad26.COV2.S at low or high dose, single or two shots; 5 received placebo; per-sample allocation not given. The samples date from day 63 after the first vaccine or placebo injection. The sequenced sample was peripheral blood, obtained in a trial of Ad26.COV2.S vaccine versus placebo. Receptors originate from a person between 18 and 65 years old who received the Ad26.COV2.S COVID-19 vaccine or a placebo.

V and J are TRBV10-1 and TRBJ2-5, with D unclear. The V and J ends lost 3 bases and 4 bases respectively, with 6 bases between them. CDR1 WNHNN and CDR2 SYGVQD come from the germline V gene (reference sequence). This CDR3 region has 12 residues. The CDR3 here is CASSERLETQYF. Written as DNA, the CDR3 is TGCGCCAGCAGTGAAAGGCTAGAGACCCAGTACTTC.

The DNA for the CDR3 is TGTGCCAGCAGCTTAGGACTAGCAACAGATACGCAGTATTTT. Its translation: CASSLGLATDTQYF. The chain couples TRBV7-3 to TRBJ2-3; 8 bases map to TRBD2. Germline V CDR1 and CDR2: SGHTA, FQGTGA. Trimming cost V 2 bases and J 3 bases; bases outside gene matches: 1. The CDR3 extends over 14 amino acids.

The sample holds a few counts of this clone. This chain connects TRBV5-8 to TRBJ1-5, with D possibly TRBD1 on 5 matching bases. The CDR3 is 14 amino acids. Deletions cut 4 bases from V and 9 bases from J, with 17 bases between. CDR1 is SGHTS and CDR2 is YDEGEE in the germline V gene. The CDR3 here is CASSPGGGWGPQHF. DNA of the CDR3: TGTGCCAGCAGCCCTGGTGGGGGATGGGGGCCCCAGCATTTT.

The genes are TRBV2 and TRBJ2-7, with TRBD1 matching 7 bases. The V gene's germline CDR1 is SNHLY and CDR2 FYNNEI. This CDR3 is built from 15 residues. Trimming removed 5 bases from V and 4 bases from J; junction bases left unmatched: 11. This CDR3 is CASSFQGVSVYEQYF. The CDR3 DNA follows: TGTGCCAGCAGTTTTCAGGGGGTGTCTGTATACGAGCAGTACTTC.

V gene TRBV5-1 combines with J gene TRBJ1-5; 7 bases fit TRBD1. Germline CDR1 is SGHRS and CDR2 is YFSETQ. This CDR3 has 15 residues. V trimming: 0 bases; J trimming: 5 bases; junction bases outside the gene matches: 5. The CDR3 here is CASSLGQGEDQPQHF. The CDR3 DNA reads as TGCGCCAGCAGCTTGGGACAGGGTGAAGATCAGCCCCAGCATTTT.

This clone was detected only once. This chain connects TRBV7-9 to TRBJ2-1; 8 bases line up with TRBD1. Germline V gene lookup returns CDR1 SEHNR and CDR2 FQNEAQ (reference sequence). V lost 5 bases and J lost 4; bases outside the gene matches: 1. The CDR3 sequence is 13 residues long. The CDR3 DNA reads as TGTGCCAGCAGCCGGACAGGGTACAATGAGCAGTTCTTC. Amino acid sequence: CASSRTGYNEQFF. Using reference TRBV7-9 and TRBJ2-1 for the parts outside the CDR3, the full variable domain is DTGVSQNPRHKITKRGQNVTFRCDPISEHNRLYWYRQTLGQGPEFLTYFQNEAQLEKSRLLSDRFSAERPKGSFSTLEIQRTEQGDSAMYLCASSRTGYNEQFFGPGTRLTVL.

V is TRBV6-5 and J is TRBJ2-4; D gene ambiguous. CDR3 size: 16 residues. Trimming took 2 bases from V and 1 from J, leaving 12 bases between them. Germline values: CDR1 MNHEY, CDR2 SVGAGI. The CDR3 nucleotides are TGTGCCAGCAGTTACGGTCCGGCTGAGGCCAAAAACATTCAGTACTTC. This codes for CASSYGPAEAKNIQYF.

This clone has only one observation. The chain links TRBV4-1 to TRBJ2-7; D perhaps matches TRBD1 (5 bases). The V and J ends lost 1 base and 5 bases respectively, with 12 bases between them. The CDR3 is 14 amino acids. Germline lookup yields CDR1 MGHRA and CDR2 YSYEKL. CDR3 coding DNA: TGCGCCAGCAGCCAAGTTCAGGGTGAGGACGAGCAGTACTTC. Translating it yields CASSQVQGEDEQYF.

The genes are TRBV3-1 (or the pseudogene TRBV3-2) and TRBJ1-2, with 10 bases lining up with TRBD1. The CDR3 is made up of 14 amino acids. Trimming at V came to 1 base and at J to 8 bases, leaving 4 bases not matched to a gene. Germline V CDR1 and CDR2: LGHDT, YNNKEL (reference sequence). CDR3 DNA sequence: TGTGCCAGCAGCCAAGGGGACAGGGGTCGCGGCTACACCTTC. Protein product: CASSQGDRGRGYTF.

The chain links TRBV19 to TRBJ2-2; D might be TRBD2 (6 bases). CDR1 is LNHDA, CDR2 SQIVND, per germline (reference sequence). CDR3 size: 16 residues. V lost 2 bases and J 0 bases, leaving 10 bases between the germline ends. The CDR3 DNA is TGTGCCAGTAGTATATTTTGGGGGGCGAACACCGGGGAGCTGTTTTTT. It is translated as CASSIFWGANTGELFF.

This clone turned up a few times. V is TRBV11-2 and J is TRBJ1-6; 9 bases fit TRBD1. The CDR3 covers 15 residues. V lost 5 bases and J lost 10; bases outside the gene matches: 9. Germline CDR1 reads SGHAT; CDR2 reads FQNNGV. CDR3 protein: CASSPPGTGRSPLHF. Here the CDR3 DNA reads TGTGCCAGCAGCCCCCCAGGGACAGGGCGCTCACCCCTCCACTTT.

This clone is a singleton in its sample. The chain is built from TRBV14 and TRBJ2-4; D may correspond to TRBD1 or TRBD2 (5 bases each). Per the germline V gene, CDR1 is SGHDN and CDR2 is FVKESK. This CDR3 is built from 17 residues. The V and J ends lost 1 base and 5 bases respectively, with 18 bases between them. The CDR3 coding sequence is TGTGCCAGCAGCCAAGGACGGGGCAGGGAGCAGGAAAACATTCAGTACTTC. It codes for CASSQGRGREQENIQYF.

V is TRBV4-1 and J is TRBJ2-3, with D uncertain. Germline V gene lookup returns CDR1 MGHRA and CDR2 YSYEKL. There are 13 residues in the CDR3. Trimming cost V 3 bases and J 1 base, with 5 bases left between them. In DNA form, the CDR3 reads TGCGCCAGCAGCCATGTAGGCACAGATACGCAGTATTTT. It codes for CASSHVGTDTQYF.

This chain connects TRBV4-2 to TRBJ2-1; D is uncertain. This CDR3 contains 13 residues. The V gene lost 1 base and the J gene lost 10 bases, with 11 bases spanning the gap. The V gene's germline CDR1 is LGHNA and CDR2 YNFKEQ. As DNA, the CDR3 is TGTGCCAGCAGCCAAGGGCTCGACCCGGAGCAGTTCTTC. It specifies CASSQGLDPEQFF.

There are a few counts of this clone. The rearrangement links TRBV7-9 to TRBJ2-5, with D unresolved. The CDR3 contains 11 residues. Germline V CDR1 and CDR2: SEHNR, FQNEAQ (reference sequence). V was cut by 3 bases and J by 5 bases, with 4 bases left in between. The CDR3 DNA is TGTGCCAGCAGCTTTGGGGAGACCCAGTACTTC. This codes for CASSFGETQYF.

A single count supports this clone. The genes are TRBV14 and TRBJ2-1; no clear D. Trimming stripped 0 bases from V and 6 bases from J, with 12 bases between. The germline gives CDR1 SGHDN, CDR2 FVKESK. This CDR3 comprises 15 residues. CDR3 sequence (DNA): TGTGCCAGCAGCCAAGATTTCCCCTCCCCCAATGAGCAGTTCTTC. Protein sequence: CASSQDFPSPNEQFF.

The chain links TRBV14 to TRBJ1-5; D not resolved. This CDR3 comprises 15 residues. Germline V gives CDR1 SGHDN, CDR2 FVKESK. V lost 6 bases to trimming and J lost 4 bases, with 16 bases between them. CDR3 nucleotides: TGTGCCAGCAGATCGGGCCCCCGCTTTAATCAGCCCCAGCATTTT. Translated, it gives CASRSGPRFNQPQHF.

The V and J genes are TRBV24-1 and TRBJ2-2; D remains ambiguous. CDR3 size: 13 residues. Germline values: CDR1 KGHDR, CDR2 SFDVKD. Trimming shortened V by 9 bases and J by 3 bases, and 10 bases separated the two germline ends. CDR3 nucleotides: TGTGCCACCTCCTTCGCGGACACCGGGGAGCTGTTTTTT. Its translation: CATSFADTGELFF.

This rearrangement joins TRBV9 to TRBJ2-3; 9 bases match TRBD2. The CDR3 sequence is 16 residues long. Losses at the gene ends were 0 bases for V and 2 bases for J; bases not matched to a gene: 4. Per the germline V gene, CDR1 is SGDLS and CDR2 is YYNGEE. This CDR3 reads CASSVDLAGTTDTQYF. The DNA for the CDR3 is TGTGCCAGCAGCGTAGATCTAGCGGGGACCACAGATACGCAGTATTTT.